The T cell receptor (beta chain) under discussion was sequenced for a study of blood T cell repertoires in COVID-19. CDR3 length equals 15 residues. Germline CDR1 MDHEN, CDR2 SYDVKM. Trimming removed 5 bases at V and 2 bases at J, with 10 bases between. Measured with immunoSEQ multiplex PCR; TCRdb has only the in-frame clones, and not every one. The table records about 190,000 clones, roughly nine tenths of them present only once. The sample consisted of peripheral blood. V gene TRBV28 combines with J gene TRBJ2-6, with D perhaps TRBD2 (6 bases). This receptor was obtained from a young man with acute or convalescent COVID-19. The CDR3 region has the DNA TGTGCCAGCAGTCCCGGAGGGACTGGGGCCAACGTCCTGACTTTC. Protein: CASSPGGTGANVLTF.